A selection of T cell receptor beta chains follows, all from one sample in a study of T cell responses to AZD1222 COVID-19 vaccine. Only in-frame clones appear in the TCRdb table, and some are missing; sequencing was by immunoSEQ multiplex PCR. The repertoire holds approximately 70,000 clones, with about 80% as singletons. The sequencing here drew on peripheral blood, taken 28 days after the second AZD1222 dose. The receptors come from an adult who received the AZD1222 COVID-19 vaccine. Each CDR3 is given with its conserved first and last residue. Each record gives: V gene, clone size, J gene, D gene, CDR3 protein, CDR3 DNA. D genes are given only for firm matches. Clone size appears in some rows only: once, few, many, or a class for an expanded clone.

V: TRBV5-4; size: -; J: TRBJ1-1; D: TRBD1; CDR3: CASSSRPTGGTEAFF; DNA: TGTGCCAGCAGCTCGCGACCAACAGGGGGCACTGAAGCTTTCTTT
V: TRBV19; size: -; J: TRBJ2-1; D: TRBD2; CDR3: CASKKTSGGANNEQFF; DNA: TGTGCCAGTAAAAAGACTAGCGGGGGAGCCAACAATGAGCAGTTCTTC
V: TRBV30; size: -; J: TRBJ2-7; D: -; CDR3: CAWSRDRVGEQYF; DNA: TGTGCCTGGAGTAGGGACCGGGTGGGCGAGCAGTACTTC
V: TRBV5-4; size: few; J: TRBJ1-4; D: TRBD1; CDR3: CASSLDRGSEKLFF; DNA: TGTGCCAGCAGCTTGGACAGGGGTAGTGAAAAACTGTTTTTT
V: TRBV2; size: -; J: TRBJ1-6; D: TRBD1; CDR3: CASSESGTGTSPLHF; DNA: TGTGCCAGCAGTGAAAGTGGGACAGGGACTTCACCCCTCCACTTT
V: TRBV4-3; size: -; J: TRBJ2-5; D: TRBD1; CDR3: CASSQDPGGRQTQYF; DNA: TGCGCCAGCAGCCAAGATCCAGGGGGAAGACAGACCCAGTACTTC
V: TRBV30; size: -; J: TRBJ2-7; D: -; CDR3: CAWSGAGTGAYEQYF; DNA: TGTGCCTGGAGTGGTGCGGGCACGGGAGCTTACGAGCAGTACTTC
V: TRBV15; size: medium-sized; J: TRBJ2-5; D: -; CDR3: CATSREVGWEETQYF; DNA: TGTGCCACCAGCAGAGAAGTTGGGTGGGAAGAGACCCAGTACTTC
V: TRBV6-1; size: -; J: TRBJ2-1; D: TRBD2; CDR3: CASGEAGVNEQFF; DNA: TGTGCCAGCGGTGAGGCGGGGGTCAATGAGCAGTTCTTC
V: TRBV29-1; size: -; J: TRBJ2-7; D: -; CDR3: CSVDGLRTGSYEQYF; DNA: TGCAGCGTTGACGGGTTAAGGACCGGCTCCTACGAGCAGTACTTC
V: TRBV30; size: -; J: TRBJ2-7; D: TRBD1; CDR3: CAWVTGGREQYF; DNA: TGTGCCTGGGTAACAGGGGGCAGGGAGCAGTACTTC
V: TRBV5-1; size: -; J: TRBJ2-5; D: -; CDR3: CASSLRGQETQYF; DNA: TGCGCCAGCAGCTTGAGAGGACAAGAGACCCAGTACTTC
V: TRBV4-1; size: once; J: TRBJ1-5; D: -; CDR3: CASSQVTGISNQPQHF; DNA: TGCGCCAGCAGCCAAGTTACCGGAATTAGCAATCAGCCCCAGCATTTT
V: TRBV19; size: -; J: TRBJ1-5; D: -; CDR3: CASSLRNQPQHF; DNA: TGTGCCAGTAGTTTACGCAATCAGCCCCAGCATTTT
V: TRBV5-4; size: -; J: TRBJ1-4; D: -; CDR3: CASSFYRASGDEKLFF; DNA: TGTGCCAGCAGCTTCTACCGAGCCTCAGGGGATGAAAAACTGTTTTTT
V: TRBV28; size: -; J: TRBJ1-2; D: TRBD1; CDR3: CASSFRFNRGNGYTF; DNA: TGTGCCAGCAGTTTTAGATTCAACAGGGGAAATGGCTACACCTTC
V: TRBV5-6; size: -; J: TRBJ1-2; D: -; CDR3: CASSLGRDGYTF; DNA: TGTGCCAGCAGCTTGGGTCGGGATGGCTACACCTTC
V: TRBV4-2; size: -; J: TRBJ1-1; D: -; CDR3: CASSQEFPVNTEAFF; DNA: TGTGCCAGCAGCCAAGAGTTTCCGGTGAACACTGAAGCTTTCTTT
V: TRBV30; size: -; J: TRBJ2-3; D: TRBD1; CDR3: CAWRKTGGTDTQYF; DNA: TGTGCCTGGAGAAAGACAGGGGGGACAGATACGCAGTATTTT
V: TRBV5-8; size: few; J: TRBJ1-6; D: -; CDR3: CASSPGPGDSPLHF; DNA: TGTGCCAGCAGTCCGGGACCGGGGGATTCACCCCTCCACTTT
V: TRBV9; size: -; J: TRBJ1-1; D: -; CDR3: CASSVGQRNTEAFF; DNA: TGTGCCAGCAGCGTCGGACAGCGGAACACTGAAGCTTTCTTT
V: TRBV3-1/TRBV3-2; size: few; J: TRBJ1-2; D: -; CDR3: CASSQLRDEGYTF; DNA: TGTGCCAGCAGCCAACTCCGGGACGAAGGCTACACCTTC
V: TRBV9; size: -; J: TRBJ1-4; D: -; CDR3: CASSHMYGETNEKLFF; DNA: TGTGCCAGCAGCCACATGTATGGGGAGACTAATGAAAAACTGTTTTTT
V: TRBV27; size: -; J: TRBJ2-3; D: -; CDR3: CASRESITDTQYF; DNA: TGTGCCAGCAGGGAGAGCATCACAGATACGCAGTATTTT
V: TRBV7-9; size: few; J: TRBJ2-5; D: TRBD1; CDR3: CASSSGTGGRETQYF; DNA: TGTGCCAGCAGCTCGGGGACAGGGGGCAGGGAGACCCAGTACTTC
V: TRBV19; size: few; J: TRBJ1-5; D: -; CDR3: CASSITGQRGNQPQHF; DNA: TGTGCCAGTAGTATAACAGGGCAAAGGGGCAATCAGCCCCAGCATTTT
V: TRBV9; size: -; J: TRBJ2-6; D: -; CDR3: CASSPSSGANVLTF; DNA: TGTGCCAGCAGCCCCTCCTCTGGGGCCAACGTCCTGACTTTC
V: TRBV29-1; size: -; J: TRBJ1-3; D: -; CDR3: CSVALGPGNTIYF; DNA: TGCAGCGTTGCGCTGGGGCCTGGAAACACCATATATTTT
V: TRBV5-8; size: -; J: TRBJ2-1; D: TRBD2; CDR3: CASRSSGGAFEQFF; DNA: TGTGCCAGCAGGTCTAGCGGGGGGGCCTTTGAGCAGTTCTTC
V: TRBV14; size: -; J: TRBJ2-7; D: -; CDR3: CASSQGRGLHF; DNA: TGTGCCAGCAGCCAGGGGCGGGGTTTACACTTC
V: TRBV30; size: -; J: TRBJ1-5; D: TRBD1; CDR3: CACQTGNSNQPQHF; DNA: TGTGCCTGTCAGACAGGGAATAGCAATCAGCCCCAGCATTTT
V: TRBV30; size: -; J: TRBJ2-3; D: TRBD2; CDR3: CARTSGVDTQYF; DNA: TGTGCTCGGACTAGCGGGGTAGATACGCAGTATTTT
V: TRBV9; size: -; J: TRBJ1-1; D: -; CDR3: CASSVVSGANTEAFF; DNA: TGTGCCAGCAGCGTAGTGTCCGGGGCTAACACTGAAGCTTTCTTT
V: TRBV3-1/TRBV3-2; size: -; J: TRBJ2-5; D: TRBD2; CDR3: CASSRTSGGETQYF; DNA: TGTGCCAGCAGCCGTACAAGCGGGGGGGAGACCCAGTACTTC
V: TRBV3-1/TRBV3-2; size: -; J: TRBJ2-7; D: -; CDR3: CASSHLGAIPWYF; DNA: TGTGCCAGCAGCCACCTCGGGGCCATTCCGTGGTACTTC
V: TRBV19; size: -; J: TRBJ2-7; D: -; CDR3: CASSIERGGSYEQYF; DNA: TGTGCCAGTAGTATAGAGCGTGGGGGCTCCTACGAGCAGTACTTC
V: TRBV11-3; size: -; J: TRBJ2-1; D: TRBD1; CDR3: CASSLGGTVSYNEQFF; DNA: TGTGCCAGCAGCTTAGGGGGGACAGTGTCCTACAATGAGCAGTTCTTC
V: TRBV5-1; size: -; J: TRBJ2-1; D: TRBD2; CDR3: CASSPTMTSGGNEQFF; DNA: TGCGCCAGCAGCCCAACTATGACTAGCGGGGGCAATGAGCAGTTCTTC
V: TRBV11-2; size: once; J: TRBJ2-3; D: -; CDR3: CASSLRMQYF; DNA: TGTGCCAGCAGCCTCCGAATGCAGTATTTT
V: TRBV18; size: -; J: TRBJ1-2; D: -; CDR3: CASSLAGYGYTF; DNA: TGTGCCAGCTCTCTGGCGGGCTATGGCTACACCTTC
V: TRBV29-1; size: -; J: TRBJ1-1; D: -; CDR3: CSVAGRMTMNTEAFF; DNA: TGCAGCGTTGCGGGACGCATGACAATGAACACTGAAGCTTTCTTT
V: TRBV19; size: few; J: TRBJ2-7; D: -; CDR3: CASSMDHGIYEQYF; DNA: TGTGCCAGTAGTATGGACCATGGAATCTACGAGCAGTACTTC
V: TRBV30; size: -; J: TRBJ2-1; D: TRBD2; CDR3: CAWSQRSGLASYNEQFF; DNA: TGTGCCTGGAGCCAACGTTCGGGACTAGCATCCTACAATGAGCAGTTCTTC
V: TRBV2; size: -; J: TRBJ1-6; D: -; CDR3: CASSESLSLHF; DNA: TGTGCCAGCAGTGAATCTCTGTCCCTCCACTTT
V: TRBV6-5; size: -; J: TRBJ2-7; D: TRBD2; CDR3: CASSRTSGYEQYF; DNA: TGTGCCAGCAGTCGGACTAGCGGGTACGAGCAGTACTTC
V: TRBV19; size: -; J: TRBJ1-5; D: -; CDR3: CASSLDGYNQPQHF; DNA: TGTGCCAGTAGTCTGGACGGCTACAATCAGCCCCAGCATTTT
V: TRBV27; size: -; J: TRBJ1-5; D: TRBD1; CDR3: CASGVGTGYLFGNQPQHF; DNA: TGTGCCAGCGGCGTCGGGACAGGGTATTTATTTGGCAATCAGCCCCAGCATTTT
V: TRBV9; size: once; J: TRBJ2-5; D: TRBD1; CDR3: CAKKWEDRDHQETQYF; DNA: TGTGCCAAAAAGTGGGAGGACAGGGACCATCAGGAGACCCAGTACTTC
V: TRBV27; size: -; J: TRBJ2-7; D: -; CDR3: CASSWTRGPSYEQYF; DNA: TGTGCCAGCAGTTGGACACGGGGTCCTTCCTACGAGCAGTACTTC
V: TRBV25-1; size: -; J: TRBJ1-3; D: TRBD1; CDR3: CASSVTGLGNTIYF; DNA: TGTGCCAGCAGTGTGACAGGGCTTGGAAACACCATATATTTT
V: TRBV29-1; size: -; J: TRBJ1-1; D: -; CDR3: CSVGLAGHLNTEAFF; DNA: TGCAGCGTTGGGTTGGCGGGACATTTGAACACTGAAGCTTTCTTT
V: TRBV21-1; size: -; J: TRBJ2-5; D: -; CDR3: CASSHTIAGGQETQYF; DNA: TGTGCCAGCAGCCATACTATAGCGGGGGGGCAAGAGACCCAGTACTTC
V: TRBV5-1; size: -; J: TRBJ1-1; D: -; CDR3: CASSLAGYTEAFF; DNA: TGCGCCAGCAGCTTGGCGGGTTACACTGAAGCTTTCTTT